This entry describes one T cell receptor (beta chain). The antigen is unknown. TCRdb's table, derived via immunoSEQ multiplex PCR, lists solely in-frame clones and lacks some. This sample has under 40,000 clones; more than 80% occur once, and the top ten carry about 20%. These data belong to a study of OX40 agonist ivuxolimab in advanced cancers. Whole-study context: A partial response was reached by three patients: one with hepatocellular carcinoma and two with cutaneous melanoma.

The CDR3 covers 11 residues. Between the trimmed V and J ends, which lost 5 bases and 4 bases, there was a span of 6 bases. Study results and limitations: The expanded peripheral T cells' antigen specificity was not determined. Researchers report that CD8+ T cells had, on average, more expanded clones than CD4+.

The material sequenced was CD4+ or CD8+ T cells sorted from blood, taken in a trial of the OX40 agonist ivuxolimab. The clonotype originates from an adult with an advanced solid tumor such as melanoma, head and neck, liver or kidney cancer. The rearrangement uses TRBV5-3 and TRBJ1-2, with D unresolved. TRBV5-3 carries the ORF label, with uncertain function. The CDR3 is CARRMGYGYTF. The DNA for the CDR3 is TGTGCCAGAAGGATGGGCTATGGCTACACCTTC.